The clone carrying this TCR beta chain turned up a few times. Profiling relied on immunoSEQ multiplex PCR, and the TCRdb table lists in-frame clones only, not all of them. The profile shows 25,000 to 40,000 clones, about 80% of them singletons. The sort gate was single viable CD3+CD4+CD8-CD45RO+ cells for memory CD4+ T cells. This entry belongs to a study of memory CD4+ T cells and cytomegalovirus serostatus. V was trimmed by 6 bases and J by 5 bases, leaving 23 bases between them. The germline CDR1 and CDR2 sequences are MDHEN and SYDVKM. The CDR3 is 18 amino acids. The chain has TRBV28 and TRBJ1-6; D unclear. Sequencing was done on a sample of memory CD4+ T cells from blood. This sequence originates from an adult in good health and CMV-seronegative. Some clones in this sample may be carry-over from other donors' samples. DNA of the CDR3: TGTGCCAGCAGCCTTGGGAGGGCGTACCGAAACAATAATTCACCCCTCCACTTT. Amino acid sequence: CASSLGRAYRNNNSPLHF.